The source of this T cell receptor (beta chain) is a study of blood T cell repertoires in COVID-19. Unmatched junction bases numbered 4, after V lost 0 bases and J lost 4 bases. The CDR3 is 15 residues long. CDR1 is SGDLS, CDR2 YYNGEE, per germline. Method: immunoSEQ multiplex PCR; TCRdb's copy keeps in-frame clones and lacks some. Found here are 250,000 to 350,000 clones, approximately 86% of them singletons; the top ten hold approximately 9%. This sequence was found in a woman between 18 and 30 years old who had recovered from COVID-19. V usage is TRBV9 and J usage is TRBJ2-5; 9 bases fit TRBD2. The sequencing input was PBMCs or T cells enriched from blood (not recorded which). The CDR3, as DNA: TGTGCCAGCAGCGTAGACGCGGGGGGGGTAGAGACCCAGTACTTC. Its translation is CASSVDAGGVETQYF.